This T cell receptor beta chain was retrieved from a study of cytomegalovirus exposure and HLA in healthy donors. Looking at the study overall: Some 85 million unique TCRs from HLA-typed donors were held in an early data release. Study conclusions and caveats: In most subjects, TCR beta sequences reportedly gave accurate predictions of HLA-A and HLA-B alleles.

PCR involved 60 Vbeta and 13 Jbeta primers. Using immunoSEQ multiplex PCR, the repertoire was profiled, and TCRdb retains in-frame clones only, with some absent. The sample consists of some 150,000 clones, roughly 83% of them appearing once. Donors sampled were nominally healthy, though unrecorded immune exposures were likely. V dropped 3 bases and J dropped 0 bases, with 8 bases sitting between them. Germline values: CDR1 SEHNR, CDR2 FQNEAQ (reference sequence). The CDR3 runs to 14 residues. Concerning this clone: What it binds is not known.

The sequence derives from a man aged 40-49 years in good health and CMV-seronegative. The chain employs TRBV7-9 and TRBJ1-1; unclear D gene. The sample taken for sequencing was PBMCs. The CDR3 is CASSLKSVNTEAFF. In DNA form, the CDR3 reads TGTGCCAGCAGCTTGAAGTCGGTGAACACTGAAGCTTTCTTT.